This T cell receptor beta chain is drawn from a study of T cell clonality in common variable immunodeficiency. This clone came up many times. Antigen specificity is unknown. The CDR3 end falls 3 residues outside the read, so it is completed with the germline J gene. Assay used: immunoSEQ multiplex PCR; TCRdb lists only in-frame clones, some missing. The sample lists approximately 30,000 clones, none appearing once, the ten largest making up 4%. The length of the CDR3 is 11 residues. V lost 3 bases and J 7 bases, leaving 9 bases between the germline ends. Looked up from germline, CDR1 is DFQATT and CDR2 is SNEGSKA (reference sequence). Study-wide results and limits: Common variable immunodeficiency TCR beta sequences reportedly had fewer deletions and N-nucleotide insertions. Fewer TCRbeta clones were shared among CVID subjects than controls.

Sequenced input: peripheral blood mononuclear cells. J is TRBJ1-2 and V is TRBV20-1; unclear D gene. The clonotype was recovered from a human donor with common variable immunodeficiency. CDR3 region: CSASFSLGYTF. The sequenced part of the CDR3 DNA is TGCAGTGCTAGCTTCTCCCTTGGC.